Following are 32 T cell receptor beta chains from one sample sequenced in a study of neurological immune-mediated disorders. TCRdb processed the 5' RACE reads anew with MiXCR; each CDR3 protein has one entry. Seen here are about 53,000 distinct CDR3 sequences, approximately 9.2% observed once, and the top ten hold 1.5% to 2%. Time point: longitudinal time-point 3. Sample: PBMCs. The origin of the receptors is a woman in her thirties or forties in good health.

There are many counts of this clonotype. The chain couples TRBV5-1 to TRBJ2-2; no definite D call. V was clipped by 2 bases and J by 1 base, with 6 bases between them. The CDR3 sequence is 14 residues long. Germline assignment: CDR1 SGHRS and CDR2 YFSETQ. The CDR3 reads CASSFPENTGELFF. As DNA, the CDR3 is TGCGCCAGCAGCTTTCCCGAGAACACCGGGGAGCTGTTTTTT.

In its sample, this clonotype was seen many times. V usage is TRBV7-2 and J usage is TRBJ1-4; 11 nucleotides line up with TRBD1. Germline CDR1 is SGHTA and CDR2 is FQGNSA. Trimming removed 0 bases from V and 8 bases from J; junction bases left unmatched: 2. This CDR3 spans 15 amino acids. This CDR3 is CASSLAGQGGEKLFF. As DNA, the CDR3 is TGTGCCAGCAGCTTAGCGGGACAGGGGGGCGAAAAACTGTTTTTT.

The rearrangement uses TRBV5-1 and TRBJ1-1, with TRBD1 matching 8 bases. V trimming: 7 bases; J trimming: 5 bases; junction bases outside the gene matches: 10. Germline CDR1 reads SGHRS; CDR2 reads YFSETQ. This CDR3 comprises 14 residues. The CDR3: CASGETGGGTEAFF. Written as DNA, the CDR3 is TGCGCCAGCGGGGAAACAGGGGGTGGAACTGAAGCTTTCTTT.

This clonotype has ten or more counts. This chain joins TRBV6-6 and TRBJ2-3; 8 bases map to TRBD2. The germline V gene encodes CDR1 MNHNY and CDR2 SVGAGI (reference sequence). J was trimmed by 3 bases and V by 0 bases; bases with no gene match: 5. This CDR3 has 16 amino acids. The CDR3 DNA reads TGTGCCAGCAGTTACTCCGGGAGGGGGTTGACAGATACGCAGTATTTT. Translation: CASSYSGRGLTDTQYF.

The gene calls are TRBV4-3 and TRBJ1-4; 8 bases map to TRBD1. Germline V lookup: CDR1 LGHNA, CDR2 YSLEER. V lost 5 bases to trimming and J lost 7 bases; unmatched junction nucleotides: 9. The CDR3 is 15 residues long. This CDR3 reads CASSVQGEAGEKLFF. The CDR3 coding sequence is TGCGCCAGCAGCGTACAGGGGGAAGCGGGTGAAAAACTGTTTTTT.

The rearrangement links TRBV5-1 to TRBJ1-2; D unresolved. V was cut by 0 bases and J by 7 bases, with 16 bases left in between. The CDR3 totals 15 residues. Germline CDR1 is SGHRS and CDR2 is YFSETQ. The CDR3, as DNA: TGCGCCAGCAGCTTGGCCGGCGCGGACCGGACTGGCTACACCTTC. The encoded protein is CASSLAGADRTGYTF.

This clonotype was detected many times. This chain connects TRBV10-2 to TRBJ2-4, with a weak D call TRBD2 (6 bases). Germline V gene lookup returns CDR1 WSHSY and CDR2 SAAADI. Trimming shortened V by 0 bases and J by 0 bases, and 12 bases separated the two germline ends. The CDR3 runs to 17 residues. The CDR3 reads CASSESRSGLAKNIQYF. DNA for the CDR3: TGCGCCAGCAGTGAGTCACGTAGCGGCCTAGCCAAAAACATTCAGTACTTC.

The rearrangement uses TRBV29-1 and TRBJ2-3; D possibly corresponds to TRBD1 (5 bases). V lost 6 bases to trimming and J lost 0 bases, with 10 bases between them. Germline loops: CDR1 SQVTM, CDR2 ANQGSEA. This CDR3 spans 13 amino acids. The CDR3 DNA reads as TGCAGCGTCTGGGGCCACAGCACAGATACGCAGTATTTT. Translation: CSVWGHSTDTQYF.

This clonotype has a count of ten or more. DNA of the CDR3: TGTGCCAGCAGTGATGAACGGACAGGGTTGAGTGGCTACACCTTC. It yields the protein CASSDERTGLSGYTF. This sequence joins TRBV25-1 and TRBJ1-2, with 8 bases fitting TRBD1. The CDR3 has 15 residues. Germline-derived CDR1 and CDR2 are MGHDK and SYGVNS. Trimming took 3 bases from V and 7 from J; bases not matched to a gene: 10.

This clonotype appeared a single time. The chain couples TRBV2 to TRBJ1-3, with a possible D match to TRBD1 (5 bases). Trimming pared 5 bases from V and 3 bases from J, leaving 11 bases between. The CDR3 totals 14 residues. Per germline, CDR1 SNHLY and CDR2 FYNNEI. This chain's CDR3 is CASSNDRHGNTIYF. The CDR3 DNA is TGTGCCAGCAGTAACGACAGACATGGAAACACCATATATTTT.

This clonotype was recorded at least ten times. The rearrangement uses TRBV7-9 and TRBJ2-1; possibly TRBD1 for D (5 bases). Trimming stripped 5 bases from V and 10 bases from J, with 9 bases between. The CDR3 loop spans 11 amino acids. The germline V gene has CDR1 SEHNR and CDR2 FQNEAQ (reference sequence). The CDR3 DNA is TGTGCCAGCAGCCAGGGTGGCGAGCAGTTCTTC. Encoded protein: CASSQGGEQFF.

This clonotype has ten or more counts. This rearrangement joins TRBV7-3 to TRBJ2-3; 13 bases fit TRBD2. V gave up 0 bases and J gave up 2 bases; unmatched junction bases: 5. Germline V gene sequence: CDR1 SGHTA, CDR2 FQGTGA. This CDR3 is 18 amino acids long. CDR3 nucleotides: TGTGCCAGCAGCTTAACTCGGACTAGCGGGGGATACACAGATACGCAGTATTTT. Its translation is CASSLTRTSGGYTDTQYF.

The table lists this clonotype with many counts. The rearrangement uses TRBV5-1 and TRBJ1-6; D possibly corresponds to TRBD1 (6 bases). Germline loops: CDR1 SGHRS, CDR2 YFSETQ. CDR3 size: 14 residues. Trimming cost V 4 bases and J 7 bases, with 12 bases left between them. The CDR3 here is CASSPGHENSPLHF. CDR3 in DNA: TGCGCCAGCAGCCCGGGACACGAAAATTCACCCCTCCACTTT.

This clonotype showed up many times. The chain uses TRBV5-1 and TRBJ2-5; TRBD1 agrees at 10 bases. V trimming: 0 bases; J trimming: 5 bases; junction bases outside the gene matches: 13. Germline-derived CDR1 and CDR2 are SGHRS and YFSETQ. The CDR3 runs to 18 residues. The chain's CDR3 is CASSLVGRRQGAEETQYF. The CDR3, as DNA: TGCGCCAGCAGCTTGGTAGGAAGAAGACAGGGGGCTGAGGAGACCCAGTACTTC.

This clonotype was counted at least ten times. The CDR3 protein is CSVVSRRSNTEAFF. The DNA of the CDR3 is TGCAGCGTTGTCAGTCGGCGGTCGAACACTGAAGCTTTCTTT. J is TRBJ1-1 and V is TRBV29-1; no firm D call. This CDR3 is 14 amino acids long. The V gene's germline CDR1 is SQVTM and CDR2 ANQGSEA. Trimming pared 4 bases from V and 1 base from J, leaving 13 bases between.

The sample holds many counts of this clonotype. The chain employs TRBV6-6 and TRBJ1-2; 9 nucleotides agree with TRBD1. The germline CDR1 and CDR2 sequences are MNHNY and SVGAGI (reference sequence). J gave up 6 bases and V 2 bases, and 7 bases lay outside the gene matches. The CDR3 covers 15 residues. The CDR3 loop is CASSYGAGTGNGYTF. The CDR3 bases are TGTGCCAGCAGTTACGGCGCCGGGACAGGGAATGGCTACACCTTC.

This clonotype came up many times. This chain links TRBV12-3 or TRBV12-4 with TRBJ1-2, with D hard to call. The V gene lost 3 bases and the J gene lost 4 bases, with 9 bases spanning the gap. The CDR3 is 13 amino acids. In nucleotides, the CDR3 is TGTGCCAGCAGTTTCCGGGCCGGCTATGGCTACACCTTC. This encodes CASSFRAGYGYTF.

This clonotype was picked up many times. J is TRBJ1-1 and V is TRBV5-1, with 8 bases fitting TRBD1. CDR1 is SGHRS, CDR2 YFSETQ, per germline. The CDR3 runs to 13 residues. V dropped 3 bases and J dropped 8; count of bases not matched to a gene: 6. The CDR3 DNA reads TGCGCCAGCAGCTCGGGACAGGCTAAAGAAGCTTTCTTT. This translates into CASSSGQAKEAFF.

This clonotype was recorded many times. The chain combines TRBV11-2 with TRBJ2-3; weak D call: TRBD1 (6 bases). Trimming cost V 1 base and J 6 bases, with 11 bases left between them. The CDR3 spans 14 residues. CDR1 SGHAT and CDR2 FQNNGV come from the germline V gene. DNA for the CDR3: TGTGCCAGCAGCTTAGTGGGGGCCCGGGATACGCAGTATTTT. Its protein is CASSLVGARDTQYF.

The sample holds a few counts of this clonotype. The V gene is TRBV30, the J gene TRBJ1-2, with 8 bases identical to TRBD1. Germline CDR1 is GTSNPN and CDR2 is SVGIG (reference sequence). CDR3 length: 14 residues. The V gene end was trimmed by 3 bases and the J gene end by 3 bases; junction bases not matched to a gene: 6. The CDR3: CAWRTQGAHYGYTF. Written as DNA, the CDR3 is TGTGCCTGGAGAACCCAGGGGGCCCACTATGGCTACACCTTC. Full variable domain (rest looked up from reference TRBV30 and TRBJ1-2): SQTIHQWPATLVQPVGSPLSLECTVEGTSNPNLYWYRQAAGRGLQLLFYSVGIGQISSEVPQNLSASRPQDRQFILSSKKLLLSDSGFYLCAWRTQGAHYGYTFGSGTRLTVV.

This clonotype has a count of ten or more. This rearrangement joins TRBV9 to TRBJ2-7; possibly TRBD1 for D (7 bases). There are 13 residues in the CDR3. Trimming shortened V by 4 bases and J by 6 bases, and 14 bases separated the two germline ends. The germline gives CDR1 SGDLS, CDR2 YYNGEE. The CDR3 sequence: CASSPRGAREQYF. Written as DNA, the CDR3 is TGTGCCAGCAGCCCCAGGGGGGCACGCGAGCAGTACTTC.

The chain uses TRBV10-2 and TRBJ1-1, with D tentatively TRBD1 (6 bases). The germline CDR1 and CDR2 sequences are WSHSY and SAAADI. This CDR3 spans 14 amino acids. V lost 6 bases and J 0 bases, leaving 11 bases between the germline ends. As DNA, the CDR3 is TGCGCCAGCAGACAGGGAGAGATGAACACTGAAGCTTTCTTT. This translates into CASRQGEMNTEAFF.

This clonotype was detected many times. The J gene is TRBJ2-1, the V gene TRBV5-1; D unresolved. Per the germline V gene, CDR1 is SGHRS and CDR2 is YFSETQ. V was cut by 1 base and J by 0 bases, with 8 bases left in between. This CDR3 is built from 15 residues. CDR3 loop: CASSLTKDSYNEQFF. CDR3 in DNA: TGCGCCAGCAGCTTGACCAAAGACTCCTACAATGAGCAGTTCTTC.

At least ten counts were recorded for this clonotype. This rearrangement joins TRBV7-2 to TRBJ2-7; D unclear. The CDR3 runs 11 residues. CDR1 SGHTA and CDR2 FQGNSA come from the germline V gene. V was clipped by 5 bases and J by 3 bases, with 5 bases between them. The CDR3 sequence is CASSRDYEQYF. The CDR3 region has the DNA TGTGCCAGCAGCCGCGACTACGAGCAGTACTTC.

This clonotype was observed at least ten times. The chain recombines TRBV20-1 with TRBJ1-5, with D possibly matching TRBD1 (6 bases). Germline CDR1 is DFQATT and CDR2 is SNEGSKA (reference sequence). The CDR3 runs to 16 residues. The V end lost 5 bases, the J end lost 3 bases, and 20 bases lay between the germline ends. The CDR3, as DNA: TGCAGTGCTTCGAACGGGGGACATCAATACAATCAGCCCCAGCATTTT. Translation gives CSASNGGHQYNQPQHF.

This clonotype was seen a handful of times. The chain has TRBV4-3 and TRBJ2-1; D unresolved. Trimming shortened V by 0 bases and J by 7 bases, and 10 bases separated the two germline ends. This CDR3 contains 14 residues. Germline V lookup: CDR1 LGHNA, CDR2 YSLEER. CDR3 DNA sequence: TGCGCCAGCAGCCAAGATCCTAACCAGAATGAGCAGTTCTTC. Encoded protein: CASSQDPNQNEQFF.

This clonotype was recorded at least ten times. The V gene is TRBV4-2, the J gene TRBJ1-2; D gene uncertain. The germline V and J ends were trimmed by 0 bases and 0 bases, with 14 bases remaining between them. From germline, CDR1 is LGHNA and CDR2 YNFKEQ. The CDR3 has 17 residues. The CDR3 here is CASSQDLSGGTNYGYTF. CDR3 DNA: TGTGCCAGCAGCCAAGACCTAAGTGGAGGGACTAACTATGGCTACACCTTC.

This clonotype was detected ten times or more. The V call is TRBV5-1, the J call TRBJ1-1; D remains ambiguous. CDR1 is SGHRS, CDR2 YFSETQ, per germline. V dropped 4 bases and J dropped 5 bases, with 9 bases sitting between them. The CDR3 covers 12 residues. The CDR3 is CASSPPGTEAFF. As DNA, the CDR3 is TGCGCCAGCAGCCCGCCGGGGACTGAAGCTTTCTTT.

This clonotype was observed at least ten times. The rearrangement links TRBV5-4 to TRBJ2-7, with 9 bases aligning to TRBD2. Germline V gene lookup returns CDR1 SGHNT and CDR2 YYREEE (reference sequence). The CDR3 totals 13 residues. V was pared by 0 bases and J by 7 bases, with 2 bases of the junction left unmatched. For the CDR3, the DNA is TGTGCCAGCAGCTTGGCTAGCGGGAAAGAGCAGTACTTC. Translated: CASSLASGKEQYF.

In the case of this clonotype: A read error may explain this, as a much larger clone is one base away. The chain carries TRBV9 and TRBJ1-5; no reliable D call. Germline V CDR1 and CDR2: SGDLS, YYNGEE. The CDR3 is made up of 14 amino acids. The DNA for the CDR3 is TGTGCCAGCACCGTAGATGGAGTCAATCAGCCCCAGCATTTT. It translates to CASTVDGVNQPQHF. The whole variable domain, remainder taken from reference TRBV9 and TRBJ1-5, is DSGVTQTPKHLITATGQRVTLRCSPRSGDLSVYWYQQSLDQGLQFLIQYYNGEERAKGNILERFSAQQFPDLHSELNLSSLELGDSALYFCASTVDGVNQPQHFGDGTRLSIL.

This clonotype has at least ten counts. The genes are TRBV4-3 and TRBJ1-1, with D unclear. CDR1 and CDR2 from the germline V gene are LGHNA and YSLEER. The V end was cut by 0 bases, the J end by 3 bases, with 17 bases between. The CDR3 covers 17 residues. The CDR3 spells CASSQEFQPEMYTEAFF. As DNA, the CDR3 is TGCGCCAGCAGCCAAGAATTTCAGCCAGAAATGTACACTGAAGCTTTCTTT.

This clonotype has at least ten counts. The chain employs TRBV4-2 and TRBJ2-1; 9 bases fit TRBD2. Germline V CDR1 and CDR2: LGHNA, YNFKEQ. This CDR3 contains 14 residues. V dropped 4 bases and J dropped 5; count of bases not matched to a gene: 3. CDR3 residues: CASSRASGDNEQFF. In DNA, the CDR3 is TGTGCCAGCAGCCGGGCTAGCGGGGACAATGAGCAGTTCTTC.